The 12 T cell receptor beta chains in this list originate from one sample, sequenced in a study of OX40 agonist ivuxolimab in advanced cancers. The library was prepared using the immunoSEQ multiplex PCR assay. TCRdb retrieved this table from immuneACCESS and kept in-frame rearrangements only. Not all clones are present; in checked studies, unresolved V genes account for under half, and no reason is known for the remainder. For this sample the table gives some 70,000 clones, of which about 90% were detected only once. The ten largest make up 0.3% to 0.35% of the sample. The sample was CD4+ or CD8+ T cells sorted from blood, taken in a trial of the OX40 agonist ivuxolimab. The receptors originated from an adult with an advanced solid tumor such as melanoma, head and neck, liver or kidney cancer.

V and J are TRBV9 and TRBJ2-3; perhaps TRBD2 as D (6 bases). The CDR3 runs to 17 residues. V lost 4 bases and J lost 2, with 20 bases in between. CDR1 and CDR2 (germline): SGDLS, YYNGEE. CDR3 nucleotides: TGTGCCAGCAGCTTTTCTGACTCGGGACTTATCACAGATACGCAGTATTTT. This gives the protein CASSFSDSGLITDTQYF.

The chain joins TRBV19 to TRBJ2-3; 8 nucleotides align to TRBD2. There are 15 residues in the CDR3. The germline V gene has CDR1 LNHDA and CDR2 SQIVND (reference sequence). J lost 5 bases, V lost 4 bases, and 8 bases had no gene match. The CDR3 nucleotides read TGTGCCAGTAGTAGCAGCGGGAGCGTGAGAGATACGCAGTATTTT. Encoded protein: CASSSSGSVRDTQYF.

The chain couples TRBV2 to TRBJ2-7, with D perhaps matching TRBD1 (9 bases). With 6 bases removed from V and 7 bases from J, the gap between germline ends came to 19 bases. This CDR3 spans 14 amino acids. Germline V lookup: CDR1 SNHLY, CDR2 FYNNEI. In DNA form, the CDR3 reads TGTGCCAGCAGGGACAGGGGACTAGTGAGTGAGCAGTACTTC. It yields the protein CASRDRGLVSEQYF.

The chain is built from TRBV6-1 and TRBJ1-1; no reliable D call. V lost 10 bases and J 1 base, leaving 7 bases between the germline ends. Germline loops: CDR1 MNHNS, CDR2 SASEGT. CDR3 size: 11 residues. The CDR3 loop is CATRTNTEAFF. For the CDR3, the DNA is TGTGCCACCCGGACGAACACTGAAGCTTTCTTT.

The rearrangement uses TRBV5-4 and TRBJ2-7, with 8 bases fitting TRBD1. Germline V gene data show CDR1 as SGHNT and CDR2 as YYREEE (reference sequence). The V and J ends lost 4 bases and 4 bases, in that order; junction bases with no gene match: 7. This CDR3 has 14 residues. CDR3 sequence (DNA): TGTGCCAGCAGCCTAGGACAGGGAAGATACGAGCAGTACTTC. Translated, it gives CASSLGQGRYEQYF.

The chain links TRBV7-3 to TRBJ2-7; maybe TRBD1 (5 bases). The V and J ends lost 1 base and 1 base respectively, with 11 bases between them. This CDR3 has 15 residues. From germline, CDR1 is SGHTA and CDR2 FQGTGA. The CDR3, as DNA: TGTGCCAGCAGCTTAAGACAGAAGATTTCCTACGAGCAGTACTTC. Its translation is CASSLRQKISYEQYF. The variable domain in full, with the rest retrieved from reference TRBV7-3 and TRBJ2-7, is GAGVSQTPSNKVTEKGKYVELRCDPISGHTALYWYRQSLGQGPEFLIYFQGTGAADDSGLPNDRFFAVRPEGSVSTLKIQRTERGDSAVYLCASSLRQKISYEQYFGPGTRLTVT.

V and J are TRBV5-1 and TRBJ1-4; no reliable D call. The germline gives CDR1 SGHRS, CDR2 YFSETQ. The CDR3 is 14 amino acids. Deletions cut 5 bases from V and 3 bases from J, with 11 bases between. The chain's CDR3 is CASRPDRANEKLFF. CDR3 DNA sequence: TGCGCCAGCAGACCCGACCGGGCTAATGAAAAACTGTTTTTT.

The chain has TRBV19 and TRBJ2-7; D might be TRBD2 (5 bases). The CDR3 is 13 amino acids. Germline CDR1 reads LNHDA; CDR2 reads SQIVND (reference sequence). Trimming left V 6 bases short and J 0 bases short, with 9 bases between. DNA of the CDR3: TGTGCCAGTAGAGCCCGGGGCTCCTACGAGCAGTACTTC. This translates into CASRARGSYEQYF.

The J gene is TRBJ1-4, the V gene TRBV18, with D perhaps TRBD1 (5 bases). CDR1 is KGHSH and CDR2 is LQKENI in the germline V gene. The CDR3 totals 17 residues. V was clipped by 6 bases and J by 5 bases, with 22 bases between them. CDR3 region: CASSQLGPGTLNEKLFF. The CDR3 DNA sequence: TGTGCCAGCTCTCAATTGGGGCCAGGGACCCTAAATGAAAAACTGTTTTTT.

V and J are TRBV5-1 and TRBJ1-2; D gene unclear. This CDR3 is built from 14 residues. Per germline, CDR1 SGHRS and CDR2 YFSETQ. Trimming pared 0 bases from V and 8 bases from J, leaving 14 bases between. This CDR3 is CASSLADNLLGYTF. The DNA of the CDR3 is TGCGCCAGCAGCTTGGCCGACAACCTTCTGGGCTACACCTTC.

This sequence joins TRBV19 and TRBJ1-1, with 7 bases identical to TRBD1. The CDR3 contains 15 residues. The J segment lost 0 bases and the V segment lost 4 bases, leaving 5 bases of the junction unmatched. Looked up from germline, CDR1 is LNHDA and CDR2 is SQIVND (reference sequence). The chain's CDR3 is CASSTQGQLNTEAFF. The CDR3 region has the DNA TGTGCCAGTAGTACGCAGGGACAGTTGAACACTGAAGCTTTCTTT.

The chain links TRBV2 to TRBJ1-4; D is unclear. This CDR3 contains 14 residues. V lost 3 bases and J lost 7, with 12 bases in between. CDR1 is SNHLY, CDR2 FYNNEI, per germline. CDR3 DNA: TGTGCCAGCAGTGACGGACTTCACGGTGAAAAACTGTTTTTT. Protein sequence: CASSDGLHGEKLFF. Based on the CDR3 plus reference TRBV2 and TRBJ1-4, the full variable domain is EPEVTQTPSHQVTQMGQEVILRCVPISNHLYFYWYRQILGQKVEFLVSFYNNEISEKSEIFDDQFSVERPDGSNFTLKIRSTKLEDSAMYFCASSDGLHGEKLFFGSGTQLSVL.